This is a list of T cell receptor beta chains from one sample in a study of response to subunit inactivated influenza vaccine. TCRdb re-derived calls from the RT-PCR reads in MiXCR, one entry per CDR3 protein. The sample has about 620,000 distinct CDR3 sequences, 11% seen once. This same sample was also part of a study on T cells expressing NK-cell markers.

The starting material was PBMCs from blood, obtained on the day of vaccination. These TCRs come from a man in his fifties or sixties who received an inactivated influenza vaccine. CDR3s include the opening cysteine and the closing phenylalanine or tryptophan. Each record gives: V gene, D gene, CDR3 length, J gene, clone size, CDR3 DNA, CDR3 protein. A D gene is named only where the DNA matches it firmly. The size entry is marked missing in some rows and otherwise reads once, few, many or a size class.

TRBV27,TRBD1,14,TRBJ2-7,.,TGTGCCAGCAGAGGTTACGGGACAGGGGGGAGTCAGTACTTC,CASRGYGTGGSQYF
TRBV5-5,.,15,TRBJ2-1,few,TGTGCCAGCATCCAGGACCGGGACCGATACAATGAGCAGTTCTTC,CASIQDRDRYNEQFF
TRBV5-5,.,9,TRBJ1-1,few,TGTGCCAGCGGGGGGCAAGCTTTCTTT,CASGGQAFF
TRBV28,.,15,TRBJ2-7,few,TGTGCCAGCAGTTTCTGGACCAACCGGGGTGCCGAGCAGTACTTC,CASSFWTNRGAEQYF
TRBV11-2,.,16,TRBJ2-2,few,TGTGCCAGCAGCTACTTTGGTGAATCCAAAACCGGGGAGCTGTTTTTT,CASSYFGESKTGELFF
TRBV7-8,TRBD1,13,TRBJ2-1,many,TGTGCCAGCAGCCCCGGACAGGGCGATGAGCAGTTCTTC,CASSPGQGDEQFF
TRBV5-1,TRBD1,14,TRBJ2-5,many,TGCGCCAGCAGCTTGGGGACAGGGGGAGAGACCCAGTACTTC,CASSLGTGGETQYF
TRBV19,.,12,TRBJ1-5,few,TGTGCCAGTACCGACACGGGTCGGCCCCAGCATTTT,CASTDTGRPQHF
TRBV7-2,TRBD2,16,TRBJ2-5,many,TGTGCCAGCAGCTGGACTAGCGGGAGGGCTGGGGAGACCCAGTACTTC,CASSWTSGRAGETQYF
TRBV7-2,TRBD2,15,TRBJ2-3,many,TGTGCCAGCAGCAGATCTAGCGGGATAATAGATACGCAGTATTTT,CASSRSSGIIDTQYF
TRBV4-1,.,16,TRBJ1-4,few,TGCGCCAGCAGCCAAGATTGGGGGAAGGCTAATGAAAAACTGTTTTTT,CASSQDWGKANEKLFF
TRBV20-1,TRBD2,13,TRBJ2-5,few,TGCAGTGCAGGGACTAGCGGAGGAGAGACCCAGTACTTC,CSAGTSGGETQYF
TRBV29-1,.,12,TRBJ1-1,.,TGCAGCGGGAGACCAGCGAACACTGAAGCTTTCTTT,CSGRPANTEAFF
TRBV10-2,.,15,TRBJ1-1,few,TGCGCCAGTAAACAGGGCCCCCTCATGAACACTGAAGCTTTCTTT,CASKQGPLMNTEAFF
TRBV20-1,.,12,TRBJ2-1,.,TGCAGTGCTAGAGCCCCAAACAATGAGCAGTTCTTC,CSARAPNNEQFF
TRBV28,.,12,TRBJ2-7,few,TGTGCCAGCAGTCGACATGGCTACGAGCAGTACTTC,CASSRHGYEQYF
TRBV11-2,.,18,TRBJ1-1,.,TGTGCCAGCAGCTTAGGAGGACCGTGGGGGAAAACGAACACTGAAGCTTTCTTT,CASSLGGPWGKTNTEAFF
TRBV29-1,.,12,TRBJ1-1,.,TGCAGCGTTCGGACAGTGGGGACTGAAGCTTTCTTT,CSVRTVGTEAFF
TRBV12-3/TRBV12-4,.,16,TRBJ2-3,few,TGTGCCAGCAGGCAATGGCAGGGTGACGGCACAGATACGCAGTATTTT,CASRQWQGDGTDTQYF
TRBV11-2,TRBD1,14,TRBJ1-5,.,TGTGCCAGCTTGACAGGGAAGACCAATCAGCCCCAGCATTTT,CASLTGKTNQPQHF
TRBV20-1,TRBD1,13,TRBJ1-6,few,TGCAGTGCTTCCCGGGACAGTAATTCACCCCTCCACTTT,CSASRDSNSPLHF
TRBV7-2,.,13,TRBJ2-7,many,TGTGCCAGCAGCCTCCGGGATCATTACGAGCAGTACTTC,CASSLRDHYEQYF
TRBV7-9,.,14,TRBJ2-5,.,TGTGCCAGCAGCTTAGACTCGCGTATAGAGACCCAGTACTTC,CASSLDSRIETQYF
TRBV20-1,.,16,TRBJ2-2,.,TGCAGTGCGAATCGCCTAGCGCCCGCGAACACCGGGGAGCTGTTTTTT,CSANRLAPANTGELFF
TRBV20-1,.,14,TRBJ2-1,.,TGCAGTGCTCCCCGTGGTAGCGGCTACAATGAGCAGTTCTTC,CSAPRGSGYNEQFF
TRBV7-9,TRBD1,15,TRBJ1-4,.,TGTGCCAGCAGCTTAGGCGGGACAGATGGAGAAAAACTGTTTTTT,CASSLGGTDGEKLFF
TRBV12-3/TRBV12-4,TRBD1,14,TRBJ1-1,many,TGTGCCAGCAGCCCGAGGACAGGGAACACTGAAGCTTTCTTT,CASSPRTGNTEAFF
TRBV2,.,15,TRBJ2-3,.,TGTGCCAGCAGTGAATTGGGTTCCTTCACAGATACGCAGTATTTT,CASSELGSFTDTQYF
TRBV5-4,TRBD2,15,TRBJ2-7,.,TGTGCCAGCAGCTTGTATAACGGGGGGGCCTACGAGCAGTACTTC,CASSLYNGGAYEQYF